These 11 T cell receptor beta chains were all obtained from the same sample, sequenced in a study of cytomegalovirus exposure and HLA in healthy donors. Amplification used 60 Vbeta primers and 13 Jbeta primers. Data came from immunoSEQ multiplex PCR; TCRdb stores just in-frame clones and leaves some out. The sample yields approximately 180,000 clones, approximately 78% seen once. The source material was PBMCs. Receptor source: a woman aged 18-29 years in good health and CMV-seronegative.

The rearrangement joins TRBV27 to TRBJ2-5; TRBD2 matches 9 bases. The CDR3 covers 15 residues. From germline, CDR1 is MNHEY and CDR2 SMNVEV (reference sequence). Trimming took 0 bases from V and 5 from J; bases not matched to a gene: 4. The CDR3 bases are TGTGCCAGCAGTTTATCGTATGGACTAGCGGAGACCCAGTACTTC. Amino acids: CASSLSYGLAETQYF.

The rearrangement links TRBV7-2 to TRBJ2-7; D is unresolved. Germline lookup yields CDR1 SGHTA and CDR2 FQGNSA. The CDR3 is 14 residues long. Trimming pared 1 base from V and 0 bases from J, leaving 7 bases between. Here the CDR3 reads CASSLVGLSYEQYF. In nucleotides, the CDR3 is TGTGCCAGCAGCTTAGTTGGGCTCTCCTACGAGCAGTACTTC.

The chain joins TRBV11-2 to TRBJ2-2; D is possibly TRBD2 (6 bases). With 3 bases removed from V and 1 base from J, the gap between germline ends came to 12 bases. CDR3 length: 16 amino acids. The germline V gene has CDR1 SGHAT and CDR2 FQNNGV. The CDR3, as DNA: TGTGCCAGCAGCTTCTGGAGGAGGGGGAACACCGGGGAGCTGTTTTTT. As protein: CASSFWRRGNTGELFF.

This chain links TRBV27 with TRBJ2-3; no clear D. The V gene lost 0 bases and the J gene lost 2 bases, with 9 bases spanning the gap. This CDR3 has 15 amino acids. Germline V CDR1 and CDR2: MNHEY, SMNVEV (reference sequence). The CDR3 is CASSLSPLLTDTQYF. CDR3 nucleotide sequence: TGTGCCAGCAGTTTATCTCCCCTCCTCACAGATACGCAGTATTTT.

This chain connects TRBV28 to TRBJ2-7; 9 positions agree with TRBD2. Unmatched junction bases numbered 11, after V lost 5 bases and J lost 6 bases. CDR1 and CDR2 from the germline V gene are MDHEN and SYDVKM. The CDR3 has 15 residues. The CDR3 loop is CASSMSGAGGGEQYF. DNA of the CDR3: TGTGCCAGCAGTATGTCTGGAGCGGGGGGAGGCGAGCAGTACTTC.

This clone was recorded once. The chain carries TRBV19 and TRBJ1-2; D is ambiguous. CDR1 is LNHDA, CDR2 SQIVND, per germline (reference sequence). V was shortened by 3 bases and J by 4 bases, with 12 bases between the two germline ends. This CDR3 is 14 amino acids long. The CDR3 sequence: CASSIPLSGYGYTF. CDR3 sequence (DNA): TGTGCCAGTAGTATCCCCCTGTCGGGCTATGGCTACACCTTC.

This chain joins TRBV29-1 and TRBJ2-5, with D hard to call. CDR1 and CDR2 (germline): SQVTM, ANQGSEA. This CDR3 is built from 14 residues. Trimming stripped 4 bases from V and 11 bases from J, with 23 bases between. The CDR3: CSVAPRLSSYGQYF. DNA of the CDR3: TGCAGCGTTGCACCGCGTCTGAGCTCCTACGGGCAGTACTTC.

V usage is TRBV10-1 and J usage is TRBJ2-2; TRBD1 matches at 8 bases. V trimming: 6 bases; J trimming: 1 base; junction bases outside the gene matches: 4. Germline-derived CDR1 and CDR2 are WNHNN and SYGVQD (reference sequence). This CDR3 region has 15 residues. Here the CDR3 reads CASRAGTGNTGELFF. The DNA for the CDR3 is TGCGCCAGCAGAGCCGGGACAGGGAACACCGGGGAGCTGTTTTTT.

The chain has TRBV15 and TRBJ2-1; D perhaps matches TRBD2 (5 bases). The CDR3 is 15 residues long. Germline CDR1 and CDR2: LNHNV and YYDKDF (reference sequence). The V and J ends lost 0 bases and 8 bases respectively, with 14 bases between them. The CDR3 DNA follows: TGTGCCACCAGCAGAGAAATACAAGAGGGATATGAGCAGTTCTTC. Translated, it gives CATSREIQEGYEQFF. The variable domain in full, with the rest retrieved from reference TRBV15 and TRBJ2-1, is DAMVIQNPRYQVTQFGKPVTLSCSQTLNHNVMYWYQQKSSQAPKLLFHYYDKDFNNEADTPDNFQSRRPNTSFCFLDIRSPGLGDTAMYLCATSREIQEGYEQFFGPGTRLTVL.

The gene calls are TRBV7-9 and TRBJ2-7, with D possibly matching TRBD1 (7 bases). There are 18 residues in the CDR3. Trimming pared 6 bases from V and 6 bases from J, leaving 30 bases between. The germline V gene has CDR1 SEHNR and CDR2 FQNEAQ (reference sequence). The CDR3 protein is CASSHRLLRRGQGGEQYF. The DNA of the CDR3 is TGTGCCAGCAGTCATAGATTGCTTCGTCGTGGGCAGGGGGGCGAGCAGTACTTC. The full variable domain, in which reference TRBV7-9 and TRBJ2-7 provide the parts outside the CDR3, is DTGVSQNPRHKITKRGQNVTFRCDPISEHNRLYWYRQTLGQGPEFLTYFQNEAQLEKSRLLSDRFSAERPKGSFSTLEIQRTEQGDSAMYLCASSHRLLRRGQGGEQYFGPGTRLTVT.

The genes are TRBV28 and TRBJ1-1, with D possibly TRBD1 on 5 matching bases. The CDR3 has 14 residues. Deletions cut 7 bases from V and 4 bases from J, with 16 bases between. Germline CDR1 is MDHEN and CDR2 is SYDVKM. CDR3 in amino acids: CASKMGGESTEAFF. The CDR3 DNA follows: TGTGCCAGCAAAATGGGGGGGGAGAGCACTGAAGCTTTCTTT.